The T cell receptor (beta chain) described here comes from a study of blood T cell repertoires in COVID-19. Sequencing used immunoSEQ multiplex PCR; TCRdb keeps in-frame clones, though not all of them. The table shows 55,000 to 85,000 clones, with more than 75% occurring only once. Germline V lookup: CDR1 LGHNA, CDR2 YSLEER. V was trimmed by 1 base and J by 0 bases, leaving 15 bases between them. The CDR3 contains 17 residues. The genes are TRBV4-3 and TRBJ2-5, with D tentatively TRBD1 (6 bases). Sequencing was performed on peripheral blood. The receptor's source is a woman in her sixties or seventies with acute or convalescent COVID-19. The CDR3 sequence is CASSQALGAKYQETQYF. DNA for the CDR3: TGCGCCAGCAGCCAAGCTCTGGGGGCCAAATACCAAGAGACCCAGTACTTC.